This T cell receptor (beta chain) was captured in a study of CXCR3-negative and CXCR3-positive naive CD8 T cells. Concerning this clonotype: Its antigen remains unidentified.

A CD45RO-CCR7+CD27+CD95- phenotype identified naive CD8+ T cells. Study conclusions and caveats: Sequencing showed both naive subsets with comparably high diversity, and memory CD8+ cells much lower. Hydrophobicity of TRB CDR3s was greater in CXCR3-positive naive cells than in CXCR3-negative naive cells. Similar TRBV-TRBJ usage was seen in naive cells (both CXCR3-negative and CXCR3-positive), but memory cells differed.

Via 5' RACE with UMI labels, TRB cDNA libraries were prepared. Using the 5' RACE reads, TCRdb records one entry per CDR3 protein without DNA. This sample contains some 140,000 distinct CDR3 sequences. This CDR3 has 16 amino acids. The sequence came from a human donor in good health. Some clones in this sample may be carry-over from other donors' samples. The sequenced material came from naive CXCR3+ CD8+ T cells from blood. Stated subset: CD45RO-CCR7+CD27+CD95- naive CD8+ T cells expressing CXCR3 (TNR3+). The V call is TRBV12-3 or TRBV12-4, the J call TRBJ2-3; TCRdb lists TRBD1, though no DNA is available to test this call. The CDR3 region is CASTLPPPGDTDTQYF.